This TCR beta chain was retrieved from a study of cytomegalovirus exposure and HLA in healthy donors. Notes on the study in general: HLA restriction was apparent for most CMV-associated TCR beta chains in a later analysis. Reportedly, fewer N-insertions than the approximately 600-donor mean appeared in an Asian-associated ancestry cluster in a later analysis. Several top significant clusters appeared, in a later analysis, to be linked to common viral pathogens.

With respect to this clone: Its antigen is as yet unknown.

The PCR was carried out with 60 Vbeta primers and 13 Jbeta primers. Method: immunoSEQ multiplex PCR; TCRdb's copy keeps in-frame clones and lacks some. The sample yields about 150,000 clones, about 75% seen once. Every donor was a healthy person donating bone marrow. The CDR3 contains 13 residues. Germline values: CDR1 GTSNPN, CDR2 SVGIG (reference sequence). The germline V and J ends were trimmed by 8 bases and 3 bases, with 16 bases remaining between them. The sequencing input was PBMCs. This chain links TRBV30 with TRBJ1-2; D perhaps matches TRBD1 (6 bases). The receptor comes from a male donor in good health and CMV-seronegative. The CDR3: CAQSGVNDYGYTF. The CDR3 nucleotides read TGTGCCCAGTCAGGGGTTAACGACTATGGCTACACCTTC.